This section outlines one T cell receptor (beta chain) sequence together with its context. TCRdb's copy holds only in-frame clones and misses some; the assay was immunoSEQ multiplex PCR. Of over 2 million clones listed, about 95% are singletons. This record belongs to a study of shared clonotypes between healthy human individuals. Selected positively for CCR7 and CD45RO-negative, naive CD8 cells excluded terminally differentiated effector memory CD45RA+ cells. The germline V and J ends were trimmed by 3 bases and 8 bases, with 26 bases remaining between them. Germline V gene data show CDR1 as SGHRS and CDR2 as YFSETQ. The CDR3 extends over 17 amino acids.

The rearrangement joins TRBV5-1 to TRBJ1-2; possible D gene TRBD1, 6 bases. The sequencing sample was made of naive CD8+ T cells sorted from blood. This TCR derives from a man between 18 and 35 years old in good health. In DNA form, the CDR3 reads TGCGCCAGCAGCTCGGAGGTTACAGGGCCGCCTCGTCGAGGCTACACCTTC. Amino acid sequence: CASSSEVTGPPRRGYTF.